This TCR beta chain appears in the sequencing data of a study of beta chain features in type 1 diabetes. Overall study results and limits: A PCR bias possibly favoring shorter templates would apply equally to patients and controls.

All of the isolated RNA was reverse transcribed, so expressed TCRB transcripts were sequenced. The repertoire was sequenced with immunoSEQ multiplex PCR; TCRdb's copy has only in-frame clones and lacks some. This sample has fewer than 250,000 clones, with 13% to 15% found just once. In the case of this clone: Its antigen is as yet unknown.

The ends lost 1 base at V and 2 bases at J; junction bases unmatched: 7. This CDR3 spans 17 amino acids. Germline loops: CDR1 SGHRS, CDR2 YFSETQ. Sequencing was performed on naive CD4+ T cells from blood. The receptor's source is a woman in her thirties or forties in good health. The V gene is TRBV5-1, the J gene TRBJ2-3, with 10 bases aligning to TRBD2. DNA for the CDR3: TGCGCCAGCAGCTTGTGGGGTAGCGGGGGGACCACAGATACGCAGTATTTT. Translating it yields CASSLWGSGGTTDTQYF. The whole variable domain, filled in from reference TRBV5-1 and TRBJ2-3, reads KAGVTQTPRYLIKTRGQQVTLSCSPISGHRSVSWYQQTPGQGLQFLFEYFSETQRNKGNFPGRFSGRQFSNSRSEMNVSTLELGDSALYLCASSLWGSGGTTDTQYFGPGTRLTVL.